This paragraph covers one TCR beta chain sequence. Its target is unknown. CDR3 length: 15 amino acids. With 2 bases removed from V and 6 bases from J, the gap between germline ends came to 16 bases. Germline CDR1 SGDLS, CDR2 YYNGEE. Generated by immunoSEQ multiplex PCR, the TCRdb table keeps only in-frame clones and is missing some. Among a few million clones, 80% to 95% were seen once, and the ten largest hold about 1.6%. The entry originates in a study of shared clonotypes between healthy human individuals. Study information: With ages of 18 to 49, the donors were two women and a few men. Study-wide results and limits: Sampling included only blood; tissue repertoires likely differ.

The naive CD8 subset, CD45RO-negative cells positively selected for CCR7, excluded terminally differentiated effector memory CD45RA+ cells. Sequenced input: naive CD8+ T cells from PBMCs. V gene TRBV9 combines with J gene TRBJ2-3; D is undetermined. This TCR was recovered from a man aged 18 to 35 in good health. Some clones in this sample may be carry-over from other donors' samples. In DNA form, the CDR3 reads TGTGCCAGCAGCGTGGACGGAAAGGGCATGGATACGCAGTATTTT. This codes for CASSVDGKGMDTQYF.